A selection of T cell receptor beta chains follows, all from one sample in a study of response to subunit inactivated influenza vaccine. TCRdb itself ran the RT-PCR reads through MiXCR, one entry per CDR3 protein. The sample yields around 530,000 distinct CDR3 sequences, approximately 15% seen once. Sample: CD4+ T cells sorted from PBMCs, taken less than 25 months after vaccination. The receptors originated from a man in his fifties or sixties who received an inactivated influenza vaccine. CDR3s include the opening cysteine and the closing phenylalanine or tryptophan. D genes are given only for firm matches. Only part of the rows carry a size: once, few, many, or a class if the clone is expanded.

J gene	D gene	V gene	clone size	CDR3 protein	CDR3 DNA
TRBJ2-1	TRBD2	TRBV4-3	few	CASSQEYGGGIFYNEQFF	TGCGCCAGCAGCCAAGAATATGGCGGGGGGATATTTTACAATGAGCAGTTCTTC
TRBJ2-7	-	TRBV6-1	-	CASITKSLVCSYEQYF	TGTGCCAGCATCACCAAGTCCCTCGTCTGCTCCTACGAGCAGTACTTC
TRBJ2-3	TRBD1	TRBV11-2	few	CASSRPGQGGSDTQYF	TGTGCCAGCAGCAGACCGGGACAGGGTGGGTCTGATACGCAGTATTTT
TRBJ1-5	TRBD1	TRBV12-3/TRBV12-4	-	CASSNRQGAGNQPQHF	TGTGCCAGCAGTAATAGACAGGGGGCGGGCAATCAGCCCCAGCATTTT
TRBJ1-5	-	TRBV5-6	-	CASSPAGALQPQHF	TGTGCCAGCAGCCCCGCAGGGGCACTTCAGCCCCAGCATTTT
TRBJ2-1	-	TRBV24-1	-	CATSSQRAPPGNEQFF	TGTGCCACCAGTTCCCAACGGGCCCCACCGGGCAATGAGCAGTTCTTC
TRBJ1-4	-	TRBV5-1	-	CASSLSGANEKLFF	TGCGCCAGCAGCTTATCGGGGGCTAATGAAAAACTGTTTTTT
TRBJ1-2	TRBD1	TRBV7-9	few	CASSFGTGQYGYTF	TGTGCCAGCAGCTTCGGGACAGGCCAGTATGGCTACACCTTC
TRBJ2-2	-	TRBV12-3/TRBV12-4	many	CASSLDRPNTGELFF	TGTGCCAGCAGTTTGGACAGACCCAACACCGGGGAGCTGTTTTTT
TRBJ1-5	-	TRBV20-1	-	CSASNQGPGPQHF	TGCAGTGCTAGTAACCAGGGGCCGGGGCCCCAGCATTTT
TRBJ2-3	-	TRBV20-1	-	CSASRPGRVDTQYF	TGCAGTGCGAGCCGTCCGGGACGGGTAGATACGCAGTATTTT
TRBJ1-5	-	TRBV20-1	-	CSAGEGNSNQPQHF	TGCAGTGCCGGGGAGGGAAATAGCAATCAGCCCCAGCATTTT
TRBJ2-7	-	TRBV20-1	-	CSARVWDGVVREQYF	TGCAGTGCTAGAGTCTGGGACGGAGTTGTTCGGGAGCAGTACTTC
TRBJ2-7	-	TRBV5-6	-	CASSLRRGGSEQYF	TGTGCCAGCAGCTTGCGACGTGGGGGCTCCGAGCAGTACTTC
TRBJ1-2	-	TRBV29-1	-	CSVATTVRRGYTF	TGCAGCGTTGCAACTACAGTTCGGAGGGGCTACACCTTC
TRBJ2-1	-	TRBV7-9	few	CASSLGPATNEQFF	TGTGCCAGCAGCTTAGGACCAGCCACTAATGAGCAGTTCTTC
TRBJ2-3	-	TRBV5-1	-	CASSFFTSDTQYF	TGCGCCAGCAGCTTTTTCACGTCAGATACGCAGTATTTT
TRBJ1-6	-	TRBV27	-	CASSFRGPGSPLHF	TGTGCCAGCAGTTTCCGGGGGCCGGGCTCACCCCTCCACTTT
TRBJ2-5	-	TRBV7-3	few	CASSPTGTYQETQYF	TGTGCCAGCAGCCCGACGGGCACTTACCAAGAGACCCAGTACTTC
TRBJ2-3	TRBD2	TRBV29-1	-	CSGTTSGRPGDTQYF	TGCAGCGGTACGACTAGCGGGAGGCCCGGTGATACGCAGTATTTT
TRBJ1-1	-	TRBV20-1	few	CSAAQGGAAGTEAFF	TGCAGTGCCGCCCAGGGCGGGGCCGCGGGCACTGAAGCTTTCTTT
TRBJ1-6	-	TRBV30	-	CAWSRQENSPLHF	TGTGCCTGGAGTAGGCAGGAGAATTCACCCCTCCACTTT
TRBJ1-2	-	TRBV7-2	few	CASSWGYGYTF	TGTGCCAGCAGTTGGGGCTATGGCTACACCTTC
TRBJ2-5	TRBD1	TRBV10-3	-	CAITDRAEETQYF	TGTGCCATCACTGACAGGGCTGAGGAGACCCAGTACTTC
TRBJ2-3	TRBD2	TRBV7-2	-	CASSLRSSGGPTDTQYF	TGTGCCAGCAGCTTACGTTCTAGCGGGGGGCCCACAGATACGCAGTATTTT
TRBJ1-1	-	TRBV20-1	many	CSATQKGRMNTEAFF	TGCAGTGCTACACAGAAAGGACGGATGAACACTGAAGCTTTCTTT
TRBJ2-1	TRBD2	TRBV28	-	CASKPAGNSYNEQFF	TGTGCCAGCAAGCCAGCGGGGAATTCCTACAATGAGCAGTTCTTC
TRBJ1-1	-	TRBV7-6	few	CASSLSRMNTEAFF	TGTGCCAGCAGCTTATCACGGATGAACACTGAAGCTTTCTTT
TRBJ2-2	-	TRBV7-2	many	CASSLGSVDTGELFF	TGTGCCAGCAGCTTAGGGAGTGTTGACACCGGGGAGCTGTTTTTT
TRBJ2-5	TRBD1	TRBV5-5	-	CASSPAIGQGKETQYF	TGTGCCAGCAGCCCGGCAATCGGACAGGGAAAAGAGACCCAGTACTTC
TRBJ1-2	-	TRBV20-1	-	CSATIDLTSYGYTF	TGCAGTGCAACCATCGATCTAACCAGCTATGGCTACACCTTC
TRBJ2-1	-	TRBV20-1	few	CSAKGAGAYNEQFF	TGCAGTGCCAAGGGAGCGGGCGCCTACAATGAGCAGTTCTTC
TRBJ2-1	-	TRBV5-1	few	CASSLEGRGYNEQFF	TGCGCCAGCAGCCTTGAGGGGAGAGGATACAATGAGCAGTTCTTC
TRBJ2-1	-	TRBV20-1	many	CSAREHWAGGTYNEQFF	TGCAGTGCTAGAGAGCATTGGGCGGGTGGGACCTACAATGAGCAGTTCTTC
TRBJ2-3	-	TRBV11-2	-	CASSFRVPTDTQYF	TGTGCCAGCAGCTTCCGGGTCCCGACAGATACGCAGTATTTT
TRBJ2-7	TRBD1	TRBV5-1	-	CASSLASGTAIYEQYF	TGCGCCAGCAGCTTGGCCTCGGGGACAGCTATCTACGAGCAGTACTTC
TRBJ1-3	TRBD1	TRBV12-3/TRBV12-4	-	CSSRTGAGNTIYF	TGCTCCAGCCGAACAGGGGCTGGAAACACCATATATTTT
TRBJ2-2	-	TRBV20-1	-	CSARGSDRQTNTGELFF	TGCAGTGCTAGAGGCTCGGACAGACAAACGAACACCGGGGAGCTGTTTTTT
TRBJ2-2	TRBD1	TRBV2	-	CATGQGYTGELFF	TGTGCCACAGGACAGGGGTACACCGGGGAGCTGTTTTTT
TRBJ2-2	-	TRBV9	-	CASSVDGGTGELFF	TGTGCCAGCAGCGTAGATGGCGGCACCGGGGAGCTGTTTTTT
TRBJ2-3	-	TRBV10-3	-	CAIRTAMSTDTQYF	TGTGCCATCAGGACAGCTATGAGCACAGATACGCAGTATTTT
TRBJ2-5	TRBD1	TRBV15	-	CATSRQGASETQYF	TGTGCCACCAGCAGACAGGGGGCAAGTGAGACCCAGTACTTC
TRBJ2-7	-	TRBV5-1	few	CASSVRDPAYEQYF	TGCGCCAGCAGCGTCCGGGACCCGGCCTACGAGCAGTACTTC
TRBJ2-1	TRBD1	TRBV11-2	-	CASRRLTGADYNEQFF	TGTGCCAGCAGACGCCTCACAGGGGCCGACTACAATGAGCAGTTCTTC